The 25 T cell receptor beta chains below all came from one sample that was sequenced in a study of T cells after yellow fever vaccination (dated by TCRdb to about 2019). Library preparation was by 5' RACE. Sequencer: Illumina HiSeq 2500. TCRdb itself trimmed the public reads at Q25 with fastp, ran MiXCR and retained productive beta chains. Records with the same CDR3 protein are collapsed into one entry carrying the most frequent genes and DNA. This sample has 450,000 to 650,000 distinct CDR3 sequences in its table, and 21% of those were observed once. The ten largest clones take up about 15% of the sample. The sample's treatment or condition label, in plain terms: live attenuated yellow fever vaccine strain. The sequencing here drew on PBMCs, taken roughly 20 days after the first yellow fever vaccination. The receptor set was obtained from a man between 18 and 35 years old who received the YFV17D yellow fever vaccine.

The sample holds a few counts of this clonotype. The rearrangement uses TRBV29-1 and TRBJ1-2; D unclear. The CDR3 contains 14 residues. Per the germline V gene, CDR1 is SQVTM and CDR2 is ANQGSEA. V lost 4 bases to trimming and J lost 6 bases, with 18 bases between them. CDR3 in amino acids: CSVGAGKGGDGYTF. CDR3 sequence (DNA): TGCAGCGTTGGGGCGGGGAAAGGCGGAGATGGCTACACCTTC.

This clonotype has only a few counts. The chain carries TRBV4-2 and TRBJ2-5; weak D call: TRBD2 (6 bases). The CDR3 covers 14 residues. Germline V gives CDR1 LGHNA, CDR2 YNFKEQ. V gave up 6 bases and J gave up 5 bases, with 16 bases separating them. The CDR3: CASRPFSGGETQYF. CDR3 DNA: TGTGCCAGCAGGCCCTTTAGCGGCGGGGAGACCCAGTACTTC.

This sequence joins TRBV5-4 and TRBJ2-3; TRBD2 matches 13 bases. Per germline, CDR1 SGHNT and CDR2 YYREEE (reference sequence). J gave up 0 bases and V 0 bases, and 4 bases lay outside the gene matches. The CDR3 is made up of 18 amino acids. In nucleotides, the CDR3 is TGTGCCAGCAGCTTGGTACTAGCGGGGGGGCGAAGCACAGATACGCAGTATTTT. It encodes CASSLVLAGGRSTDTQYF.

In DNA form, the CDR3 reads TGTGCCACCAGCCCTCCTGGGCGGGGTGGCTACACCTTC. It specifies CATSPPGRGGYTF. The chain carries TRBV15 and TRBJ1-2; D call uncertain. The germline gives CDR1 LNHNV, CDR2 YYDKDF (reference sequence). The CDR3 is 13 amino acids. The V end was cut by 5 bases, the J end by 7 bases, with 14 bases between.

This chain connects TRBV6-1 to TRBJ2-2; TRBD1 aligns across 8 bases. CDR3 length: 14 residues. Germline values: CDR1 MNHNS, CDR2 SASEGT. V was clipped by 5 bases and J by 8 bases; unmatched bases: 7. The CDR3 DNA follows: TGTGCCAGCAGTCGACAGGGGAGGAGGGGGGAGCTGTTTTTT. This encodes CASSRQGRRGELFF.

The chain recombines TRBV20-1 with TRBJ2-1; TRBD2 is a possible D gene (6 bases). CDR3 length: 12 amino acids. Germline V gene lookup returns CDR1 DFQATT and CDR2 SNEGSKA (reference sequence). V was clipped by 6 bases and J by 8 bases, with 14 bases between them. CDR3 bases: TGCAGTGCGAGACGGGGGTACGATGAGCAGTTCTTC. It is translated as CSARRGYDEQFF.

The rearrangement joins TRBV7-9 to TRBJ1-1, with 10 bases fitting TRBD1. The CDR3 totals 14 residues. Germline loops: CDR1 SEHNR, CDR2 FQNEAQ (reference sequence). The V and J ends lost 0 bases and 11 bases, in that order; junction bases with no gene match: 6. Here the CDR3 DNA reads TGTGCCAGCAGCTTAGCCGGGACAGGGGTTGCGGCTTTCTTT. Protein: CASSLAGTGVAAFF.

This clonotype was seen more than once but under ten times. V usage is TRBV4-2 and J usage is TRBJ2-3; no clear D gene. V was shortened by 4 bases and J by 0 bases, with 11 bases between the two germline ends. This CDR3 spans 15 amino acids. Germline-derived CDR1 and CDR2 are LGHNA and YNFKEQ. CDR3 amino acids: CASSPGASSTDTQYF. In DNA form, the CDR3 reads TGTGCCAGCAGCCCAGGAGCTTCTAGCACAGATACGCAGTATTTT.

The chain has TRBV20-1 and TRBJ2-5; D is tentatively TRBD1 or TRBD2 (5 bases each). V was trimmed by 7 bases and J by 7 bases, leaving 7 bases between them. The CDR3 consists of 9 residues. Per germline, CDR1 DFQATT and CDR2 SNEGSKA (reference sequence). The CDR3 reads CSVGGTQYF. CDR3 coding DNA: TGCAGTGTTGGGGGGACCCAGTACTTC.

The chain carries TRBV6-1 and TRBJ2-5; 9 positions match TRBD1. Germline trimming cut 6 bases from V and 4 bases from J; bases unmatched to any gene: 6. The CDR3 is made up of 14 amino acids. The germline CDR1 and CDR2 sequences are MNHNS and SASEGT. The CDR3 region has the DNA TGTGCCAGCAGAAACAGGGGGCCCACAGAGACCCAGTACTTC. It yields the protein CASRNRGPTETQYF.

The rearrangement uses TRBV7-2 and TRBJ1-2, with D uncertain. In germline, CDR1 is SGHTA, CDR2 FQGNSA. Trimming cost V 3 bases and J 1 base, with 6 bases left between them. CDR3 size: 13 residues. CDR3 sequence (DNA): TGTGCCAGCAGCTTTAATTTTAACTATGGCTACACCTTC. This codes for CASSFNFNYGYTF.

This clonotype has a count of ten or more. This chain links TRBV12-3 or TRBV12-4 with TRBJ2-3; D gene uncertain. Deletions cut 4 bases from V and 1 base from J, with 6 bases between. CDR3 size: 13 residues. CDR3 sequence reads: CASSSRGTDTQYF. DNA of the CDR3: TGTGCCAGCAGTTCAAGGGGCACAGATACGCAGTATTTT.

This clonotype was seen more than once but under ten times. This rearrangement joins TRBV12-3 or TRBV12-4 to TRBJ1-6; 10 positions agree with TRBD1. With V trimmed by 8 bases and J by 8 bases, 3 bases remained unmatched. This CDR3 spans 13 amino acids. This CDR3 is CASGGQGDSPLHF. In nucleotides, the CDR3 is TGTGCCAGCGGCGGACAGGGGGATTCACCCCTCCACTTT.

The sample holds many counts of this clonotype. The V and J genes are TRBV7-3 and TRBJ2-1; no firm D call. Between the trimmed V and J ends, which lost 1 base and 9 bases, there was a span of 1 base. This CDR3 spans 10 amino acids. From germline, CDR1 is SGHTA and CDR2 FQGTGA. In DNA form, the CDR3 reads TGTGCCAGCAGCTTAAGTGAGCAGTTCTTC. Protein product: CASSLSEQFF.

The chain has TRBV7-2 and TRBJ2-5; tentatively, D is TRBD2 (6 bases). The V and J ends lost 5 bases and 4 bases respectively, with 14 bases between them. The CDR3 runs to 14 residues. The germline gives CDR1 SGHTA, CDR2 FQGNSA. As DNA, the CDR3 is TGTGCCAGCAGCCCCCCCGCGGGGCGAGAGACCCAGTACTTC. Translated, it gives CASSPPAGRETQYF.

This clonotype appeared a few times. The rearrangement links TRBV9 to TRBJ2-3; 8 positions match TRBD2. CDR1 is SGDLS, CDR2 YYNGEE, per germline. The junction had 9 bases not matched to a gene; V was cut back by 2 bases and J by 4 bases. This CDR3 is built from 16 residues. This chain's CDR3 is CASSVYLSGAADTQYF. CDR3 bases: TGTGCCAGCAGCGTGTACCTTAGCGGGGCCGCAGATACGCAGTATTTT. Based on the CDR3 plus reference TRBV9 and TRBJ2-3, the full variable domain is DSGVTQTPKHLITATGQRVTLRCSPRSGDLSVYWYQQSLDQGLQFLIQYYNGEERAKGNILERFSAQQFPDLHSELNLSSLELGDSALYFCASSVYLSGAADTQYFGPGTRLTVL.

This clonotype was picked up a small number of times. The rearrangement links TRBV10-3 to TRBJ2-1; tentative D call: TRBD2 (5 bases). CDR3 length: 15 amino acids. In germline, CDR1 is ENHRY, CDR2 SYGVKD. V shed 4 bases and J shed 0 bases, with 10 bases lying between them. CDR3 in amino acids: CAISGTSSSYNEQFF. In DNA, the CDR3 is TGTGCCATCAGTGGGACTTCTAGCTCCTACAATGAGCAGTTCTTC.

The sample holds a few counts of this clonotype. This chain connects TRBV10-3 to TRBJ1-2; D is uncertain. V was trimmed by 5 bases and J by 2 bases, leaving 6 bases between them. The CDR3 runs to 12 residues. Germline CDR1 is ENHRY and CDR2 is SYGVKD. The CDR3 protein is CAISTQNYGYTF. The CDR3 DNA reads TGTGCCATCAGTACGCAAAACTATGGCTACACCTTC.

This sequence joins TRBV5-1 and TRBJ2-1; 7 bases line up with TRBD2. The CDR3 consists of 18 residues. Germline V gives CDR1 SGHRS, CDR2 YFSETQ. With 2 bases clipped from V and 0 bases from J, the junction kept 11 bases outside the gene matches. The CDR3 sequence is CASSFHPSGGSSYNEQFF. The CDR3, as DNA: TGCGCCAGCAGCTTTCACCCCAGCGGCGGGAGCTCCTACAATGAGCAGTTCTTC.

The CDR3 protein is CASSARDLGRETQYF. In DNA, the CDR3 is TGTGCCAGCAGTGCTCGGGACCTAGGGCGGGAGACCCAGTACTTC. This chain uses TRBV12-3 or TRBV12-4 with TRBJ2-5, with D perhaps matching TRBD1 or TRBD2 (5 bases each). Trimming took off 5 bases at V and 5 bases at J, with 18 bases between the two ends. The CDR3 length is 15 residues.

This clonotype turned up a few times. The J gene is TRBJ1-2, the V gene TRBV11-2, with no clear D. There are 16 residues in the CDR3. Trimming stripped 5 bases from V and 2 bases from J, with 18 bases between. Germline V gives CDR1 SGHAT, CDR2 FQNNGV. CDR3 sequence: CASSPLLGLLNYGYTF. CDR3 DNA sequence: TGTGCCAGCAGCCCACTTCTGGGATTACTCAACTATGGCTACACCTTC.

This clonotype occurred a few times. The gene calls are TRBV5-1 and TRBJ2-1; 8 nucleotides align to TRBD1. Germline loops: CDR1 SGHRS, CDR2 YFSETQ. Germline trimming cut 2 bases from V and 9 bases from J; bases unmatched to any gene: 7. The CDR3 extends over 14 amino acids. The CDR3 sequence is CASSFGRGPTEQFF. The CDR3 region has the DNA TGCGCCAGCAGCTTTGGCAGGGGGCCCACTGAGCAGTTCTTC. The entire variable domain, with the rest obtained from reference TRBV5-1 and TRBJ2-1, is as follows: KAGVTQTPRYLIKTRGQQVTLSCSPISGHRSVSWYQQTPGQGLQFLFEYFSETQRNKGNFPGRFSGRQFSNSRSEMNVSTLELGDSALYLCASSFGRGPTEQFFGPGTRLTVL.

At least ten counts were recorded for this clonotype. The CDR3 DNA follows: TGTGCCACCTCGTGGGGGAACACTGAAGCTTTCTTT. This gives the protein CATSWGNTEAFF. This chain joins TRBV28 and TRBJ1-1; D unresolved. Germline V CDR1 and CDR2: MDHEN, SYDVKM. The CDR3 sequence is 12 residues long. V was pared by 10 bases and J by 1 base, with 10 bases between. The complete variable domain, with remaining parts taken from reference TRBV28 and TRBJ1-1, reads DVKVTQSSRYLVKRTGEKVFLECVQDMDHENMFWYRQDPGLGLRLIYFSYDVKMKEKGDIPEGYSVSREKKERFSLILESASTNQTSMYLCATSWGNTEAFFGQGTRLTVV.

The V and J genes are TRBV20-1 and TRBJ2-3; the D gene is possibly TRBD2 (5 bases). Trimming removed 4 bases from V and 6 bases from J, with 11 bases in between. CDR3 length: 12 residues. The germline gives CDR1 DFQATT, CDR2 SNEGSKA (reference sequence). This chain's CDR3 is CSAIASLDTQYF. The CDR3, as DNA: TGCAGTGCTATCGCTAGCTTGGATACGCAGTATTTT.

This clonotype has just a few counts. V is TRBV29-1 and J is TRBJ2-7; tentative D call: TRBD1 (6 bases). The CDR3 spans 14 residues. V was pared by 1 base and J by 1 base, with 11 bases between. Looked up from germline, CDR1 is SQVTM and CDR2 is ANQGSEA. CDR3 DNA sequence: TGCAGCGTTGAAGTTCGAACAGGGTCCTACGAGCAGTACTTC. It translates to CSVEVRTGSYEQYF.